Below, 8 T cell receptor beta chains from the same sample are listed, as sequenced in a study of regulatory T cells in long-lasting Graves disease. The time point denotes: newly diagnosed GD, antithyroid drugs for less than 3 months. TCR sequences were obtained from RNA taken from PBMCs. Library construction for TCR beta used iRepertoire HTBI primers and Arm-PCR of CDR3 regions. TCRdb fed the multiplex PCR reads into MiXCR, producing one record per CDR3 protein. The sample holds a few hundred thousand distinct CDR3 sequences, 15% to 20% seen once. Sequencing was performed on peripheral blood mononuclear cells (PBMCs), taken at new diagnosis, from a patient treated with antithyroid drugs. The receptors shown here come from a female donor with Graves disease.

This clonotype was counted ten times or more. CDR3 in amino acids: CASRDRDRVGNEQFF. Here the CDR3 DNA reads TGTGCCAGCAGAGACCGGGACAGGGTCGGCAATGAGCAGTTCTTC. This chain joins TRBV12-3 or TRBV12-4 and TRBJ2-1, with 9 bases matching TRBD1. Losses at the gene ends were 6 bases for V and 6 bases for J; bases not matched to a gene: 9. The CDR3 has 15 amino acids.

The sample holds many counts of this clonotype. V gene TRBV28 combines with J gene TRBJ2-5; D perhaps matches TRBD1 (7 bases). Trimming pared 6 bases from V and 1 base from J, leaving 15 bases between. Germline loops: CDR1 MDHEN, CDR2 SYDVKM. The CDR3 contains 15 residues. CDR3 loop: CASSPGQEGQETQYF. CDR3 nucleotides: TGTGCCAGCAGCCCCGGACAGGAGGGCCAAGAGACCCAGTACTTC.

This clonotype occurred a few times. It may be a read error: a sequence one base away is much more abundant. V usage is TRBV3-1 and J usage is TRBJ1-4; 8 bases agree with TRBD1. Germline CDR1 and CDR2: LGHDT and YNNKEL (reference sequence). The CDR3 runs to 15 residues. The CDR3 is CASSRRGRTNERLFF. CDR3 DNA sequence: TGTGCCAGCAGCCGCAGGGGGCGGACTAATGAAAGACTGTTTTTT.

This clonotype was detected many times. The rearrangement uses TRBV19 and TRBJ2-3; D uncertain. The germline CDR1 and CDR2 sequences are LNHDA and SQIVND (reference sequence). The CDR3 consists of 14 residues. V lost 7 bases to trimming and J lost 0 bases, with 11 bases between them. CDR3 DNA: TGTGCCAGTAATCCTAGGGCTAGCACAGATACGCAGTATTTT. The encoded protein is CASNPRASTDTQYF.

Note on this clonotype: At one boundary the junction diverges from the germline segment, which might be a read error. The CDR3 here is CSASDYNEQFF. The CDR3, as DNA: TGCAGCGCTAGCGACTACAATGAGCAGTTCTTC. This chain links TRBV20-1 with TRBJ2-1; maybe TRBD2 (6 bases). The germline V gene encodes CDR1 DFQATT and CDR2 SNEGSKA (reference sequence). The CDR3 is 11 residues long.

In the case of this clonotype: Being one base from a much bigger clone, this may be a read error. This chain uses TRBV12-3 or TRBV12-4 with TRBJ2-5; TRBD1 matches 7 bases. The CDR3 covers 16 residues. Trimming removed 2 bases from V and 11 bases from J; junction bases left unmatched: 17. CDR3 sequence (DNA): TGTGCCAGCAGTTTACTAGACAGGGCCTTCTACAATGAGCAGTACTTC. It yields the protein CASSLLDRAFYNEQYF.

This clonotype was seen many times. The chain joins TRBV7-8 to TRBJ2-2; D gene unclear. CDR3 length equals 15 residues. With 1 base removed from V and 7 bases from J, the gap between germline ends came to 13 bases. The germline V gene has CDR1 SGHVS and CDR2 FQNEAQ. Here the CDR3 reads CASSLVSSGGGELFF. The CDR3 region has the DNA TGTGCCAGCAGCTTAGTTTCGTCCGGTGGCGGGGAGCTGTTTTTT.

This clonotype was seen at least ten times. The chain has TRBV15 and TRBJ2-5; D might be TRBD1 (5 bases). This CDR3 is 14 amino acids long. V was pared by 0 bases and J by 5 bases, with 10 bases between. The germline V gene encodes CDR1 LNHNV and CDR2 YYDKDF (reference sequence). The chain's CDR3 is CATSRDVGLETQYF. The DNA for the CDR3 is TGTGCCACCAGCAGAGATGTGGGGCTGGAGACCCAGTACTTC.